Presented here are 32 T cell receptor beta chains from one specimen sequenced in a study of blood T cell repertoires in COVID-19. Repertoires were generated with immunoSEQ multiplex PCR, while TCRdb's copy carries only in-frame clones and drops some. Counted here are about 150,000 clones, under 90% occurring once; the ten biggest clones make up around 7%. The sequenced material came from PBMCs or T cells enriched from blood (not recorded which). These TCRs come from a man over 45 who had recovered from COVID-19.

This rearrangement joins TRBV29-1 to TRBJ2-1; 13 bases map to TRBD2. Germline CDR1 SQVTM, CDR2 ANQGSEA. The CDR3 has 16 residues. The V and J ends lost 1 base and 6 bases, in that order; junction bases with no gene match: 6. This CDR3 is CSVEGLAGGWANEQFF. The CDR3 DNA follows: TGCAGCGTTGAAGGACTAGCGGGGGGCTGGGCCAATGAGCAGTTCTTC.

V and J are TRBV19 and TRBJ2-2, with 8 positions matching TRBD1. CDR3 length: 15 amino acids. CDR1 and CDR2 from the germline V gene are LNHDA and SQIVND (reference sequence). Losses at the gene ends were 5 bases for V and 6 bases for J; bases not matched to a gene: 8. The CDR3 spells CASSPWTGMAGELFF. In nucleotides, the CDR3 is TGTGCCAGTAGTCCGTGGACAGGGATGGCCGGGGAGCTGTTTTTT.

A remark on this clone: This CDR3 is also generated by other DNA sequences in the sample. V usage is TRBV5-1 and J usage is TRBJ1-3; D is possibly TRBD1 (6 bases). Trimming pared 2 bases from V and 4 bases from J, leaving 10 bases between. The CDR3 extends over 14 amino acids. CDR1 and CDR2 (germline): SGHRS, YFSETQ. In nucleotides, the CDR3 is TGCGCCAGCAGCTTACAGGGTTCCGGAAACACCATATATTTT. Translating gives CASSLQGSGNTIYF.

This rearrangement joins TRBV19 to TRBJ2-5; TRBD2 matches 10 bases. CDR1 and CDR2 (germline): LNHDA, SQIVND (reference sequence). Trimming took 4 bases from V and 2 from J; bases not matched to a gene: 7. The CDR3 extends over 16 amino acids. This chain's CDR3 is CASSTLAGIPQETQYF. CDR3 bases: TGTGCCAGTAGTACACTAGCGGGAATCCCTCAAGAGACCCAGTACTTC.

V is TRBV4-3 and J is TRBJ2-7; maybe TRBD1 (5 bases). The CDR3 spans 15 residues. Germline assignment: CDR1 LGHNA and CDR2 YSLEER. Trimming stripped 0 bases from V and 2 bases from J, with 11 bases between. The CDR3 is CASSQDYVRAYEQYF. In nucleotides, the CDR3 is TGCGCCAGCAGCCAAGATTATGTCAGGGCCTACGAGCAGTACTTC.

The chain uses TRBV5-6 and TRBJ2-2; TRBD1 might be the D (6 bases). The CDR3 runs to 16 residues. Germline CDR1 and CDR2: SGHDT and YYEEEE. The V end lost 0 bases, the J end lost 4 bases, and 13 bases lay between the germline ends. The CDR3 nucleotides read TGTGCCAGCAGCTTGGGGCTGGGGGCGCGCACCGGGGAGCTGTTTTTT. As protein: CASSLGLGARTGELFF. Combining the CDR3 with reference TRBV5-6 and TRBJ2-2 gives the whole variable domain DAGVTQSPTHLIKTRGQQVTLRCSPKSGHDTVSWYQQALGQGPQFIFQYYEEEERQRGNFPDRFSGHQFPNYSSELNVNALLLGDSALYLCASSLGLGARTGELFFGEGSRLTVL.

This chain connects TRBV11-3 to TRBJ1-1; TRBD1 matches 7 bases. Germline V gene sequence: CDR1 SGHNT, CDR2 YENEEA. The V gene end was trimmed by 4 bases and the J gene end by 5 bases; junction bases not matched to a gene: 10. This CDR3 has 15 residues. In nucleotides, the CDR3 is TGTGCCAGCAGCTCACACAGGGGAAACGGAACTGAAGCTTTCTTT. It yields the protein CASSSHRGNGTEAFF.

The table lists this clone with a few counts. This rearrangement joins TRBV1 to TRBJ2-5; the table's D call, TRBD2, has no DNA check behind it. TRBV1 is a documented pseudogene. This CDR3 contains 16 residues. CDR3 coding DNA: TGCACCAGCAGCCAAGAACTAGCGGGGGGCGGGGAGACCCAGTACTTC. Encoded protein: CTSSQELAGGGETQYF.

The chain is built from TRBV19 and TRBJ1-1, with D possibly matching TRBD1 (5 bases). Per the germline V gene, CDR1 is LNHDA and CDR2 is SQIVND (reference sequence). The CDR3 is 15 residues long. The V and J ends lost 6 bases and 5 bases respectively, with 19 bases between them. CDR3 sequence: CASRTQDTRGTEAFF. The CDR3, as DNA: TGTGCCAGTAGGACCCAGGACACCCGGGGGACTGAAGCTTTCTTT.

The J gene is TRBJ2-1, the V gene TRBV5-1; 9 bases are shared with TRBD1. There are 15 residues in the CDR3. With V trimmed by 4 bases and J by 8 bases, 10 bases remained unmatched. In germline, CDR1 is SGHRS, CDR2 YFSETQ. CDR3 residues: CASSRGQGASYEQFF. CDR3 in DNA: TGCGCCAGCAGCAGGGGACAGGGCGCAAGCTATGAGCAGTTCTTC.

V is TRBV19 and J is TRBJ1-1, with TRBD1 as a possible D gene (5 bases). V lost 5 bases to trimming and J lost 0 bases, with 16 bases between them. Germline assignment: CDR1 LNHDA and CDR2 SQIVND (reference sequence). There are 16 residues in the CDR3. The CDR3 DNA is TGTGCCAGTAGTCCTAATCGGCGACAGCTGAACACTGAAGCTTTCTTT. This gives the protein CASSPNRRQLNTEAFF.

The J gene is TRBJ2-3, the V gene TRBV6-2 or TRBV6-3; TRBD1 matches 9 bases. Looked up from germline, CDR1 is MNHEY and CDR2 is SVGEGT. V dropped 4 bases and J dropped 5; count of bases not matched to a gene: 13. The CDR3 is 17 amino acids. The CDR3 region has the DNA TGTGCCAGCAGTTCAATGCCCGGGACAGGGTCTTTAGATACGCAGTATTTT. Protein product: CASSSMPGTGSLDTQYF.

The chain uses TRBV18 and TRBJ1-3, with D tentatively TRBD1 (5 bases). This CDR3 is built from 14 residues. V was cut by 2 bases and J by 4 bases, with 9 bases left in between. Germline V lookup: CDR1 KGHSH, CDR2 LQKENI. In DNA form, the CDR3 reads TGTGCCAGCTCACCAAGATCAGGGGGAAACACCATATATTTT. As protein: CASSPRSGGNTIYF.

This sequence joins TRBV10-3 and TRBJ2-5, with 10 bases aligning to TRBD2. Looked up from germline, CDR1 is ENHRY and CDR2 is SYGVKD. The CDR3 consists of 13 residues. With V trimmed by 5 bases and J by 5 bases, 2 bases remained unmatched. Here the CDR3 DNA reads TGTGCCATCAGTACTAGCGGGGACGAGACCCAGTACTTC. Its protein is CAISTSGDETQYF.

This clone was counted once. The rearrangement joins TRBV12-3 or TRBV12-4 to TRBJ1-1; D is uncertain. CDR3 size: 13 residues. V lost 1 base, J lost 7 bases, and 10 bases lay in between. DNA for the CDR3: TGTGCCAGCAGTTTAGGGGGAGTCGGTGAAGCTTTCTTT. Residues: CASSLGGVGEAFF.

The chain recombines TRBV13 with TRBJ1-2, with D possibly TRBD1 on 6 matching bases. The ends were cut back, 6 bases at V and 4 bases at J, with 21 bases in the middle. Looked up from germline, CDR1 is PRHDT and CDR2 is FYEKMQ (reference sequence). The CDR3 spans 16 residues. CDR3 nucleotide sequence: TGTGCCAGCAGGTCCGGGTCGGTCGCCAGGGGCTATGGCTACACCTTC. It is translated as CASRSGSVARGYGYTF.

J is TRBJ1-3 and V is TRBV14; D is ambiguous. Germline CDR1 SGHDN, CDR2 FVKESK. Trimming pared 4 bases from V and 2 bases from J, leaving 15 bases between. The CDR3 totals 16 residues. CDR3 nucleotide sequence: TGTGCCAGCAGCCCCTTCCATACAACCGCTGGAAACACCATATATTTT. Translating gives CASSPFHTTAGNTIYF.

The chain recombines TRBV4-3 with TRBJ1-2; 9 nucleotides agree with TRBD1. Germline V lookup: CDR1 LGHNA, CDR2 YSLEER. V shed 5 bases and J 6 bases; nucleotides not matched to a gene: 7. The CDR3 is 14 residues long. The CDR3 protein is CASSSTQGAHGYTF. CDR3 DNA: TGCGCCAGCAGCTCTACACAGGGGGCACATGGCTACACCTTC.

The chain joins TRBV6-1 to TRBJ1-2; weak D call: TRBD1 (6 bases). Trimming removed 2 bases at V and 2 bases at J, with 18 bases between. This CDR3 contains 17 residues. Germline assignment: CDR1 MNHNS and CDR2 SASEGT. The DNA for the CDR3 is TGTGCCAGCAGTGAATTTACAGGGAACCTCTTCAACTATGGCTACACCTTC. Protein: CASSEFTGNLFNYGYTF.

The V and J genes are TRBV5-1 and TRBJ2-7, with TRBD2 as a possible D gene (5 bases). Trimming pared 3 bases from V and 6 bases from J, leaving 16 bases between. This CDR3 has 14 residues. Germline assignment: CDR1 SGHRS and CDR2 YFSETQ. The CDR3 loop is CASSYPERTGEQYF. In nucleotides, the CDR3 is TGCGCCAGCAGCTACCCCGAGCGGACGGGCGAGCAGTACTTC.

The CDR3 reads CASSLAYRDTVSNQPQHF. CDR3 sequence (DNA): TGTGCCAGCAGCTTAGCCTACCGGGACACCGTTAGCAATCAGCCCCAGCATTTT. The rearrangement links TRBV7-8 to TRBJ1-5, with D possibly being TRBD1 (6 bases). CDR1 is SGHVS and CDR2 is FQNEAQ in the germline V gene. V was shortened by 0 bases and J by 0 bases, with 15 bases between the two germline ends. The CDR3 is 18 amino acids. The full variable domain, in which reference TRBV7-8 and TRBJ1-5 provide the parts outside the CDR3, is GAGVSQSPRYKVAKRGQDVALRCDPISGHVSLFWYQQALGQGPEFLTYFQNEAQLDKSGLPSDRFFAERPEGSVSTLKIQRTQQEDSAVYLCASSLAYRDTVSNQPQHFGDGTRLSIL.

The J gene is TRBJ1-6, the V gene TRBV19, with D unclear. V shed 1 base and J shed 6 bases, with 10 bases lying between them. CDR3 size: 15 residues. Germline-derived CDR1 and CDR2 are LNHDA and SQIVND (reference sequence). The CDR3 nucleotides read TGTGCCAGTAGTATAGGAGGTCGCAGTAATTCACCCCTCCACTTT. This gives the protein CASSIGGRSNSPLHF.

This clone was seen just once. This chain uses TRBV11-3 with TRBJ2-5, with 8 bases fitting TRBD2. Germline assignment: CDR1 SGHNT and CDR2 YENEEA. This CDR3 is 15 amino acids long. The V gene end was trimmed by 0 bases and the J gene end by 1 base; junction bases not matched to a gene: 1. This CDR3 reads CASSLDAGGQETQYF. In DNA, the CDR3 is TGTGCCAGCAGCTTAGACGCGGGGGGCCAAGAGACCCAGTACTTC.

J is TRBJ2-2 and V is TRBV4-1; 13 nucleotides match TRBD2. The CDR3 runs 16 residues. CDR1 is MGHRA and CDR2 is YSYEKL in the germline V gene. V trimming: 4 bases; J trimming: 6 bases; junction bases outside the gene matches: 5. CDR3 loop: CASSLGLAGVSGELFF. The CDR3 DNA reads TGCGCCAGCAGCCTTGGACTAGCGGGGGTGTCCGGGGAGCTGTTTTTT.

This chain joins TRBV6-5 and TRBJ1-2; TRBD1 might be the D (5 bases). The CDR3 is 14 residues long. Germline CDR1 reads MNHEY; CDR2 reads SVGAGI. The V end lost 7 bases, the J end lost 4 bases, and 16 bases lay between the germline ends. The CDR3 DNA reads TGTGCCAGCAACCCCGGGACTGAGGGCTATGGCTACACCTTC. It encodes CASNPGTEGYGYTF.

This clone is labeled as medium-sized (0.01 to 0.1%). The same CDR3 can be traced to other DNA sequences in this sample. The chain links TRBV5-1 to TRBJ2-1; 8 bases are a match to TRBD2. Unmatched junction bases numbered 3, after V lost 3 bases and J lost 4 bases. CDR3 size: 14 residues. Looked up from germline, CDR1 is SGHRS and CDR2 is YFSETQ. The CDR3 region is CASSSSGGYNEQFF. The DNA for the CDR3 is TGCGCCAGCAGCTCCAGCGGGGGTTACAATGAGCAGTTCTTC. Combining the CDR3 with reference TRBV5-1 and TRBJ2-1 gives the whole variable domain KAGVTQTPRYLIKTRGQQVTLSCSPISGHRSVSWYQQTPGQGLQFLFEYFSETQRNKGNFPGRFSGRQFSNSRSEMNVSTLELGDSALYLCASSSSGGYNEQFFGPGTRLTVL.

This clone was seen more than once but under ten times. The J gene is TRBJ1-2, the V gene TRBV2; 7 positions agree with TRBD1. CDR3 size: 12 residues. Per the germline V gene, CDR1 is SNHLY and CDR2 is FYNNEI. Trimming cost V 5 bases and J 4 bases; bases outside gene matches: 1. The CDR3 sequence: CASSRQGYGYTF. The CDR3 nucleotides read TGTGCCAGCAGTAGACAGGGCTATGGCTACACCTTC.

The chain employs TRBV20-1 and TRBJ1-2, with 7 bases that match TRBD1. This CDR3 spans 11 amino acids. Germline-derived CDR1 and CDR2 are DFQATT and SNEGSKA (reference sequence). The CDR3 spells CRAGTALGYTF. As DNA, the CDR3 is TGCAGGGCCGGGACAGCACTTGGCTACACCTTC.

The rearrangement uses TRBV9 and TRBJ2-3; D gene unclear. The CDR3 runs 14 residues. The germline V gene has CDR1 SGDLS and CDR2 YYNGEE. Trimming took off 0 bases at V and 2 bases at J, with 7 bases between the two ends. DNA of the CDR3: TGTGCCAGCAGCGTAGCTACTAACACAGATACGCAGTATTTT. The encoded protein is CASSVATNTDTQYF.

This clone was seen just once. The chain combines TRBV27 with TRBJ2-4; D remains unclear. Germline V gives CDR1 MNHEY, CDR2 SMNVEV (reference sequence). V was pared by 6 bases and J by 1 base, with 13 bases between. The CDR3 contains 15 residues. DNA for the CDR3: TGTGCCAGCAGCGACTTGATGGGTGCCAAAAACATTCAGTACTTC. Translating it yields CASSDLMGAKNIQYF.

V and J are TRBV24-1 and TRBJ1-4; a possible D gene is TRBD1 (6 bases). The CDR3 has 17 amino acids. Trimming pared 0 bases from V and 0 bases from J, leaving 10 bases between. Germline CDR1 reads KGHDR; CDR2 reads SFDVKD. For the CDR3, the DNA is TGTGCCACCAGTGATTTGCGGGACAACGCAACTAATGAAAAACTGTTTTTT. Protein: CATSDLRDNATNEKLFF.

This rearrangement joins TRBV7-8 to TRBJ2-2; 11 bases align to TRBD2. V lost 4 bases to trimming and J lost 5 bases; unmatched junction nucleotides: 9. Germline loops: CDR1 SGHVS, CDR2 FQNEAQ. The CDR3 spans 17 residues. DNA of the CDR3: TGTGCCAGCAGCTCCCTAGCGGGGGGACCTCCGACCGGGGAGCTGTTTTTT. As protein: CASSSLAGGPPTGELFF.